A single sample gave rise to the 8 T cell receptor beta chains below, sequenced in a study of spatial heterogeneity in lung cancer. As to time point: sample taken at primary tumor resection. Whole RNA, isolated from tumor, nontumor lung or frozen PBMC, was sequenced without prior sorting. TCRdb ran MiXCR on the 5' RACE reads and lists one entry per CDR3 protein. The sample records approximately 40,000 distinct CDR3 sequences, around 7.1% being singletons. The sample consisted of PBMCs, taken at surgery. All receptors come from a female donor with early-stage non-small cell lung cancer.

This clonotype was seen ten or more times. This sequence joins TRBV2 and TRBJ2-3; 11 nucleotides agree with TRBD2. The germline gives CDR1 SNHLY, CDR2 FYNNEI. V trimming: 1 base; J trimming: 5 bases; junction bases outside the gene matches: 5. CDR3 length equals 16 residues. CDR3 in DNA: TGTGCCAGCAGTGAAGTAAGGCTAGCGGGGGGAGATACGCAGTATTTT. Protein: CASSEVRLAGGDTQYF.

The chain uses TRBV19 and TRBJ1-2; D uncertain. Trimming shortened V by 10 bases and J by 8 bases, and 14 bases separated the two germline ends. The CDR3 is made up of 11 amino acids. Germline V gene lookup returns CDR1 LNHDA and CDR2 SQIVND (reference sequence). The CDR3 bases are TGTGCCATCAGAGAGGACCGGGGCTACACCTTC. It encodes CAIREDRGYTF.

The genes are TRBV10-3 and TRBJ2-2, with D possibly TRBD2 on 6 matching bases. The CDR3 covers 14 residues. Looked up from germline, CDR1 is ENHRY and CDR2 is SYGVKD. Trimming stripped 10 bases from V and 7 bases from J, with 19 bases between. The CDR3 sequence: CATRGSGFDGELFF. The DNA of the CDR3 is TGTGCCACCCGGGGGTCCGGGTTCGACGGGGAGCTGTTTTTT.

This clonotype was observed a handful of times. This sequence joins TRBV20-1 and TRBJ1-5, with 7 nucleotides matching TRBD1. The germline CDR1 and CDR2 sequences are DFQATT and SNEGSKA (reference sequence). V was pared by 3 bases and J by 4 bases, with 6 bases of the junction left unmatched. There are 14 residues in the CDR3. The CDR3 DNA reads TGCAGTGCTAGGAGGGGGCCAGGGAATCAGCCCCAGCATTTT. This sequence encodes CSARRGPGNQPQHF.

This clonotype was detected a few times. The gene calls are TRBV28 and TRBJ1-1, with unresolved D. Germline loops: CDR1 MDHEN, CDR2 SYDVKM. This CDR3 contains 14 residues. Deletions cut 5 bases from V and 3 bases from J, with 13 bases between. Here the CDR3 reads CASSDQEVHTEAFF. In nucleotides, the CDR3 is TGTGCCAGCAGTGACCAGGAGGTCCACACTGAAGCTTTCTTT.

This clonotype was recorded a few times. The chain links TRBV10-3 to TRBJ2-1; 12 bases align to TRBD2. This CDR3 spans 15 amino acids. Germline V gene sequence: CDR1 ENHRY, CDR2 SYGVKD. With V trimmed by 2 bases and J by 9 bases, 5 bases remained unmatched. CDR3 amino acids: CAISEPSGGAVEQFF. CDR3 bases: TGTGCCATCAGTGAGCCTAGCGGGGGGGCGGTTGAGCAGTTCTTC.

The chain couples TRBV27 to TRBJ2-7; D gene uncertain. V was trimmed by 2 bases and J by 5 bases, leaving 16 bases between them. Germline lookup yields CDR1 MNHEY and CDR2 SMNVEV (reference sequence). The CDR3 consists of 15 residues. The CDR3 coding sequence is TGTGCCAGCAGTTTAGCAGGCGCTCTTAAGAACGAGCAGTACTTC. Its protein product is CASSLAGALKNEQYF.

Many counts were recorded for this clonotype. The chain joins TRBV4-3 to TRBJ2-3, with TRBD2 identical over 8 bases. CDR1 LGHNA and CDR2 YSLEER come from the germline V gene. V dropped 4 bases and J dropped 4; count of bases not matched to a gene: 10. The CDR3 has 16 amino acids. The CDR3 bases are TGCGCCAGCAGCCGCGCACTAGCGGAGGTAGCAGATACGCAGTATTTT. It is translated as CASSRALAEVADTQYF.